The clone carrying this TCR beta chain was counted between two and nine times. Its target is unknown. This sample was taken from a study of beta chain features in type 1 diabetes. V lost 1 base and J 3 bases, leaving 12 bases between the germline ends. CDR1 is GTSNPN and CDR2 is SVGIG in the germline V gene (reference sequence). The CDR3 contains 14 residues. Whole-study findings and limits: Among all four CD4+ subsets, Type 1 diabetes patients had TCRB CDR3s that were moderately but significantly shorter. Equally in patients and controls, shorter templates might have been favored by PCR.

The authors took one heparinised blood draw, averaging approximately 120 mL, from each donor. Every isolated RNA sample was fully reverse transcribed, so sequencing captured expressed TCRB transcripts. Naive, central memory and regulatory T cell samples came to a mean of roughly 3.6 million reads. Measured with immunoSEQ multiplex PCR; TCRdb has only the in-frame clones, and not every one. Of some 300,000 clones listed, 8% are singletons. The V call is TRBV30, the J call TRBJ1-2, with TRBD1 as a possible D gene (6 bases). Sequencing was performed on central memory CD4+ T cells from blood. The clonotype comes from a young woman in good health. CDR3 DNA: TGTGCCTGGAGTGCCGGGACACATTACTATGGCTACACCTTC. It codes for CAWSAGTHYYGYTF. The full variable domain, rest sourced from reference TRBV30 and TRBJ1-2, is SQTIHQWPATLVQPVGSPLSLECTVEGTSNPNLYWYRQAAGRGLQLLFYSVGIGQISSEVPQNLSASRPQDRQFILSSKKLLLSDSGFYLCAWSAGTHYYGYTFGSGTRLTVV.